Following are 15 T cell receptor beta chains from one sample sequenced in a study of identical twins (dated by TCRdb to between 2015 and 2016). Libraries came from 5' RACE. The sequencer was an Illumina HiSeq 2000. TCRdb trimmed public reads at Q25 via fastp, called clones via MiXCR and kept in-frame beta chains. For every CDR3 protein sequence, its rows merge into one entry that carries the most common genes and DNA. Recorded for this sample are hundreds of thousands of distinct CDR3 sequences; roughly 20% of them occurred a single time. Together, the top ten hold roughly 13% of the sample. These data also formed part of another study, on T cells expressing NK-cell markers.

The sample consisted of PBMCs. Every receptor here comes from a woman between 18 and 30 years old in good health.

This clonotype has at least ten counts. The rearrangement links TRBV6-2 or TRBV6-3 to TRBJ1-6; TRBD1 might be the D (6 bases). This CDR3 is built from 15 residues. V lost 4 bases and J lost 7, with 14 bases in between. Germline CDR1 MNHEY, CDR2 SVGEGT. The CDR3 DNA reads TGTGCCAGCAGTTTCAGTGGAAGGGGGAATTCACCCCTCCACTTT. Translation gives CASSFSGRGNSPLHF.

This clonotype was detected only a few times. The rearrangement joins TRBV30 to TRBJ2-2; D remains unclear. From germline, CDR1 is GTSNPN and CDR2 SVGIG (reference sequence). The CDR3 has 13 residues. Between the trimmed V and J ends, which lost 0 bases and 9 bases, there was a span of 11 bases. CDR3 residues: CAWSVGPARELFF. CDR3 nucleotide sequence: TGTGCCTGGAGTGTTGGTCCCGCCAGGGAGCTGTTTTTT.

The chain joins TRBV5-6 to TRBJ2-5; D is unresolved. V was clipped by 0 bases and J by 1 base, with 10 bases between them. The CDR3 consists of 15 residues. CDR1 and CDR2 (germline): SGHDT, YYEEEE. The CDR3 bases are TGTGCCAGCAGCTTGGCACCCCAGGTCCAAGAGACCCAGTACTTC. Protein product: CASSLAPQVQETQYF.

Points on this clonotype: A junction end diverges from the germline sequence, so it may reflect a read error. The chain has TRBV7-7 and TRBJ2-2; 10 positions match TRBD2. The CDR3 has 17 residues. Germline V gene lookup returns CDR1 SSHAT and CDR2 FNYEAQ (reference sequence). This CDR3 is CASSPILAGGNTGELFF. DNA for the CDR3: TGTGCTAGCAGCCCAATATTAGCGGGGGGCAACACCGGGGAGCTGTTTTTT.

This clonotype was seen repeatedly, ten times or more. CDR3 nucleotides: TGCAGTGCTGGGAAACCTCCGTTAAACAATGAGCAGTTCTTC. Its translation: CSAGKPPLNNEQFF. V and J are TRBV20-1 and TRBJ2-1; D unresolved. This CDR3 region has 14 residues. Germline V gene lookup returns CDR1 DFQATT and CDR2 SNEGSKA (reference sequence). V shed 5 bases and J shed 5 bases, with 16 bases lying between them.

The chain recombines TRBV4-3 with TRBJ2-3; D might be TRBD2 (5 bases). The CDR3 has 16 residues. Germline V gene sequence: CDR1 LGHNA, CDR2 YSLEER. Trimming pared 4 bases from V and 3 bases from J, leaving 17 bases between. CDR3 protein: CASSLEAARATDTQYF. CDR3 sequence (DNA): TGCGCCAGCAGCCTCGAGGCGGCGAGGGCGACAGATACGCAGTATTTT.

This clonotype was counted many times. The V and J genes are TRBV15 and TRBJ2-7, with a possible D match to TRBD2 (7 bases). The germline CDR1 and CDR2 sequences are LNHNV and YYDKDF (reference sequence). The CDR3 is 15 residues long. V was pared by 0 bases and J by 5 bases, with 14 bases between. In DNA form, the CDR3 reads TGTGCCACCAGCAGAGATTGGGGGGGCTTCAACGAGCAGTACTTC. Translation: CATSRDWGGFNEQYF.

The gene calls are TRBV5-1 and TRBJ2-5, with TRBD2 matching over 8 bases. CDR1 is SGHRS and CDR2 is YFSETQ in the germline V gene. The CDR3 totals 17 residues. The V and J ends lost 0 bases and 4 bases, in that order; junction bases with no gene match: 11. As DNA, the CDR3 is TGCGCCAGCAGCTTGGGTTCCGGGAGCGGGAGTGGAGAGACCCAGTACTTC. Translation: CASSLGSGSGSGETQYF.

The chain recombines TRBV3-1 with TRBJ1-2; D gene ambiguous. Germline V gene lookup returns CDR1 LGHDT and CDR2 YNNKEL (reference sequence). Between the trimmed V and J ends, which lost 2 bases and 4 bases, there was a span of 17 bases. This CDR3 has 16 amino acids. The CDR3: CASSQSGSQPLYGYTF. The CDR3, as DNA: TGTGCCAGCAGCCAAAGCGGCAGCCAACCCCTCTATGGCTACACCTTC.

This clonotype was seen only a few times. The J gene is TRBJ2-1, the V gene TRBV4-3; a possible D gene is TRBD2 (5 bases). The CDR3 is 17 residues long. The V gene's germline CDR1 is LGHNA and CDR2 YSLEER. V was pared by 5 bases and J by 2 bases, with 19 bases between. CDR3 nucleotide sequence: TGCGCCAGCAGCTACTACTTCGGGGAGAGAACCTACAATGAGCAGTTCTTC. Residues: CASSYYFGERTYNEQFF.

The chain employs TRBV5-1 and TRBJ1-5; 8 bases fit TRBD1. Germline V gene sequence: CDR1 SGHRS, CDR2 YFSETQ. Losses at the gene ends were 5 bases for V and 9 bases for J; bases not matched to a gene: 4. The CDR3 is 12 amino acids. Here the CDR3 DNA reads TGCGCCAGCAGTAGAGACAGGGGGCCCCAGCATTTT. Translated: CASSRDRGPQHF.

This sequence joins TRBV12-3 or TRBV12-4 and TRBJ1-4; D gene uncertain. The CDR3 loop spans 13 amino acids. Deletions cut 6 bases from V and 5 bases from J, with 10 bases between. This chain's CDR3 is CASRLQINEKLFF. The CDR3 DNA reads TGTGCCAGCAGGTTACAGATAAATGAAAAACTGTTTTTT.

The rearrangement uses TRBV6-1 and TRBJ1-2, with 9 nucleotides matching TRBD1. CDR3 size: 15 residues. The V and J ends lost 5 bases and 4 bases, in that order; junction bases with no gene match: 8. Looked up from germline, CDR1 is MNHNS and CDR2 is SASEGT. The CDR3: CASSTGTGLLYGYTF. The CDR3 nucleotides are TGTGCCAGCAGTACCGGGACAGGGTTACTCTATGGCTACACCTTC.

The V and J genes are TRBV29-1 and TRBJ2-1; 8 bases line up with TRBD2. Trimming took 1 base from V and 4 from J; bases not matched to a gene: 6. The CDR3 covers 15 residues. Germline loops: CDR1 SQVTM, CDR2 ANQGSEA. CDR3 amino acids: CSVEGGTSRYNEQFF. The CDR3 DNA reads as TGCAGCGTTGAAGGCGGGACTAGTCGTTACAATGAGCAGTTCTTC.

J is TRBJ1-2 and V is TRBV20-1; D not certain. Germline V gene sequence: CDR1 DFQATT, CDR2 SNEGSKA (reference sequence). The CDR3 loop spans 12 amino acids. V was shortened by 5 bases and J by 5 bases, with 12 bases between the two germline ends. Written as DNA, the CDR3 is TGCAGTGCTCAGACGCCCGCATATGGCTACACCTTC. Its translation: CSAQTPAYGYTF.